This TCR beta chain derives from a study of blood T cell repertoires in COVID-19. Across the study: From T cells, B-cell-depleted T cells, or PBMCs came the material, which was cDNA or gDNA.

V was clipped by 6 bases and J by 3 bases, with 11 bases between them. Germline V gene data show CDR1 as SQVTM and CDR2 as ANQGSEA. This CDR3 is 12 amino acids long. In the study's own analysis: Amplified reference gene primers provided the basis for estimating nucleated cell counts. Measured with immunoSEQ multiplex PCR; TCRdb has only the in-frame clones, and not every one. D and trimming were read from the DNA, whereas the V and J calls and clone size are those reported in that table. This table holds 150,000 to 200,000 clones, 80% to 90% found once. Sequenced sample: peripheral blood. V gene TRBV29-1 combines with J gene TRBJ1-2, with D tentatively TRBD1 (6 bases). This clonotype originated in a man in his fifties or sixties with acute or convalescent COVID-19. The DNA for the CDR3 is TGCAGCGTCCTGGACAGAGACTATGGCTACACCTTC. Its translation is CSVLDRDYGYTF.